The sequence of this T cell receptor (beta chain) was determined in a study of CD8 T cells in ankylosing spondylitis. The study, taken as a whole, reports: In ankylosing spondylitis patients, matched synovial fluid reportedly showed significant enrichment of disease-linked clones.

In this sample, this clonotype turned up many times. Antigen: not known. TCRdb reprocessed the 5' RACE reads with MiXCR, giving one entry per CDR3 protein. In the table there are fewer than 200,000 distinct CDR3 sequences, 8.5% to 10% of which are singletons. V lost 4 bases and J lost 3, with 13 bases in between. Per the germline V gene, CDR1 is SGHAT and CDR2 is FQDESV (reference sequence). The CDR3 loop spans 15 amino acids. Sequenced material: blood, either unsorted or a sorted T cell fraction (not recorded which). This TCR was recovered from a female donor with ankylosing spondylitis or in good health (not recorded which). The chain carries TRBV11-1 and TRBJ2-1, with TRBD1 as a possible D gene (7 bases). The CDR3 spells CASSSGQGGYNEQFF. DNA of the CDR3: TGTGCCAGCAGCTCCGGTCAGGGGGGCTACAATGAGCAGTTCTTC.